The sequence of this TCR beta chain was determined in a study of blood T cells in healthy people across ages. Broader study findings: It was not known whether donors were CMV positive (a possible confounder of expanded clonotype changes). Researchers report that TCR beta diversity correlated strongly with naive T cell percentage.

Samples each yielded at least 6 micrograms of total RNA. A second about 7 to 12 cycle PCR used barcoded and J-beta primers. A template-switch adaptor that had 12 random nucleotides put a tag on each cDNA molecule. TCRdb independently ran MiXCR on the 5' RACE reads; one entry per CDR3 protein. The table has about a million distinct CDR3 sequences, more than 30% seen once. This clonotype appeared a few times. Its specificity is not known. This TCR came from a man aged 18 to 30 in good health. Sequencing was carried out using blood.

The DNA for the CDR3 is TGTGCCAGCAGTCTCTCCACCGGGACGGTGTTTTTT. Translating gives CASSLSTGTVFF. The chain carries TRBV12-3 or TRBV12-4 and TRBJ1-4; tentative D call: TRBD1 (5 bases). CDR3 length: 12 amino acids. The V and J ends lost 5 bases and 15 bases respectively, with 16 bases between them.